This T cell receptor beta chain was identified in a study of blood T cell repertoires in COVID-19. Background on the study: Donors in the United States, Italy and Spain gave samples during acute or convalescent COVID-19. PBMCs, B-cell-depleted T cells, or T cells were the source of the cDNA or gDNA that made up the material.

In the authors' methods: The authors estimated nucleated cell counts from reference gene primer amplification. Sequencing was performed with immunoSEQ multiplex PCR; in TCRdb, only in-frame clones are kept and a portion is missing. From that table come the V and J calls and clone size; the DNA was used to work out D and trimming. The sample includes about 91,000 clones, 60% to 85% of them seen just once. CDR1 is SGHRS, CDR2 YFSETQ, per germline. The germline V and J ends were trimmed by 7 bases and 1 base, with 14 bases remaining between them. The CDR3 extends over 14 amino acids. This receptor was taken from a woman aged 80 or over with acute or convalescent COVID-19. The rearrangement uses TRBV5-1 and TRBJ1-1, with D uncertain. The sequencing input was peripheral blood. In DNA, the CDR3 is TGCGCCAGCGCTCCCCAAACTACGAACACTGAAGCTTTCTTT. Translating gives CASAPQTTNTEAFF.